One and the same sample provided the 14 T cell receptor beta chains below, sequenced in a study of human T cells and chemical hapten exposure. TCRdb re-derived calls from the RACE reads in MiXCR, one entry per CDR3 protein. The sample holds 300,000 to 450,000 distinct CDR3 sequences, approximately 5% seen once. The time point is: patch test 1, 2 weeks after DPC sensitization. The treatment: therapeutic diphenylcyclopropenone sensitization with weekly scalp DPC. Material: whole blood, obtained in connection with sensitization to the hapten diphenylcyclopropenone (DPC). Source of these receptors: a woman in her forties or fifties with alopecia areata. Some clones in this sample may be carry-over from other donors' samples.

V usage is TRBV4-2 and J usage is TRBJ1-4; D is unclear. This CDR3 region has 17 residues. V lost 5 bases and J 5 bases, leaving 21 bases between the germline ends. Per germline, CDR1 LGHNA and CDR2 YNFKEQ. CDR3 in DNA: TGTGCCAGCAGCAAATCATCCTGGGGAACTCAAAATGAAAAACTGTTTTTT. This gives the protein CASSKSSWGTQNEKLFF.

This clonotype has a count of ten or more. CDR3 in amino acids: CASSASTGVLVGYTF. The CDR3 region has the DNA TGCGCCAGCAGCGCATCGACAGGGGTATTGGTTGGCTACACCTTC. The chain employs TRBV5-1 and TRBJ1-2; 8 positions match TRBD1. Germline V gene lookup returns CDR1 SGHRS and CDR2 YFSETQ. The CDR3 is 15 amino acids. V was clipped by 4 bases and J by 7 bases; unmatched bases: 12.

The sample holds a few counts of this clonotype. The V gene is TRBV5-5, the J gene TRBJ2-1; 7 nucleotides line up with TRBD1. Germline V CDR1 and CDR2: SGHKS, YYEKEE (reference sequence). J lost 4 bases, V lost 2 bases, and 9 bases had no gene match. The CDR3 extends over 16 amino acids. CDR3 in DNA: TGTGCCAGCAGCTTTCCTCCGGGACAGAAGTACAATGAGCAGTTCTTC. Its protein is CASSFPPGQKYNEQFF.

This clonotype was seen repeatedly, ten times or more. The V and J genes are TRBV4-2 and TRBJ1-1; D is undetermined. This CDR3 region has 16 residues. CDR1 LGHNA and CDR2 YNFKEQ come from the germline V gene. With 0 bases removed from V and 1 base from J, the gap between germline ends came to 12 bases. The CDR3 DNA sequence: TGTGCCAGCAGCCAAGATGAGGGTGGGGAGAACACTGAAGCTTTCTTT. Translation: CASSQDEGGENTEAFF.

About this clonotype itself: One base away lies a much larger clone, so this may be a sequencing read error. The chain links TRBV6-5 to TRBJ1-6, with D maybe TRBD1 (5 bases). CDR3 length: 17 amino acids. Germline assignment: CDR1 MNHEY and CDR2 SVGAGI. The CDR3 DNA follows: TGTGCCAGCAGTTACTCGGGGCAGAGCTCCTATAATTCACCCTTCCACTTT. Residues: CASSYSGQSSYNSPFHF.

This clonotype was recorded a few times. The V call is TRBV20-1, the J call TRBJ2-6, with 10 bases fitting TRBD2. The ends lost 0 bases at V and 0 bases at J; junction bases unmatched: 5. Germline CDR1 DFQATT, CDR2 SNEGSKA (reference sequence). The CDR3 extends over 18 amino acids. The CDR3 DNA follows: TGCAGTGCTAGAGATCGACTAGCGGGCTACTCTGGGGCCAACGTCCTGACTTTC. As protein: CSARDRLAGYSGANVLTF.

This clonotype appeared a few times. The chain couples TRBV12-3 or TRBV12-4 to TRBJ1-1; 10 bases line up with TRBD1. This CDR3 region has 15 residues. The V segment lost 5 bases and the J segment 1 base; nucleotides outside the gene matches: 4. CDR3 nucleotides: TGTGCCAGCAGTCAGGGACAGGGGAGGAACACTGAAGCTTTCTTT. Its translation: CASSQGQGRNTEAFF.

This clonotype was seen ten or more times. The chain is built from TRBV28 and TRBJ2-1; the match to TRBD2 covers 11 bases. This CDR3 comprises 13 residues. CDR1 is MDHEN, CDR2 SYDVKM, per germline. The trim removed 7 bases at V and 9 bases at J, leaving 5 bases unmatched. The chain's CDR3 is CASNSGRAGEQFF. The CDR3 nucleotides read TGTGCCAGCAATAGCGGGAGGGCCGGTGAGCAGTTCTTC.

V and J are TRBV28 and TRBJ2-5; D remains unclear. The V and J ends lost 6 bases and 1 base respectively, with 12 bases between them. CDR3 length equals 14 residues. Germline V gene data show CDR1 as MDHEN and CDR2 as SYDVKM. CDR3 nucleotides: TGTGCCAGCAGCAACGCTGGGTCCCAAGAGACCCAGTACTTC. It specifies CASSNAGSQETQYF.

This clonotype showed up many times. J is TRBJ2-3 and V is TRBV29-1; 8 nucleotides line up with TRBD2. CDR3 length: 15 amino acids. Per the germline V gene, CDR1 is SQVTM and CDR2 is ANQGSEA. V gave up 1 base and J gave up 3 bases; unmatched junction bases: 6. CDR3: CSVEGGSGSTDTQYF. The CDR3 nucleotides are TGCAGCGTTGAAGGGGGCAGCGGGAGTACAGATACGCAGTATTTT.

CDR3 bases: TGCAGTGCCCGGGACAGGCGCTATGGCTACACCTTC. It translates to CSARDRRYGYTF. The V and J genes are TRBV20-1 and TRBJ1-2, with 8 bases matching TRBD1. Germline-derived CDR1 and CDR2 are DFQATT and SNEGSKA (reference sequence). V lost 6 bases and J lost 4; bases outside the gene matches: 4. This CDR3 is built from 12 residues.

This clonotype has a handful of counts. The CDR3 DNA is TGTGCCAGCAGCTCGCCGAGAACCCTCTACAATGAGCAGTTCTTC. It is translated as CASSSPRTLYNEQFF. This rearrangement joins TRBV7-9 to TRBJ2-1; D ambiguous. The CDR3 length is 15 residues. Germline V gene lookup returns CDR1 SEHNR and CDR2 FQNEAQ (reference sequence). Trimming removed 4 bases at V and 3 bases at J, with 13 bases between.

This clonotype has only a few counts. The rearrangement joins TRBV7-8 to TRBJ2-1; 7 bases map to TRBD1. Trimming cost V 4 bases and J 10 bases; bases outside gene matches: 10. The germline gives CDR1 SGHVS, CDR2 FQNEAQ. The CDR3 consists of 14 residues. The CDR3 DNA sequence: TGTGCCAGCAGCTCACGAACAGGGGTGGGGGAGCAGTTCTTC. This gives the protein CASSSRTGVGEQFF.

This clonotype was seen only a few times. The rearrangement uses TRBV7-2 and TRBJ1-6, with a weak D call TRBD1 (6 bases). This CDR3 has 15 amino acids. Trimming cost V 5 bases and J 3 bases, with 11 bases left between them. From germline, CDR1 is SGHTA and CDR2 FQGNSA. DNA of the CDR3: TGTGCCAGCAGCCAACGGACAGACTATAATTCACCCCTCCACTTT. Translated, it gives CASSQRTDYNSPLHF.